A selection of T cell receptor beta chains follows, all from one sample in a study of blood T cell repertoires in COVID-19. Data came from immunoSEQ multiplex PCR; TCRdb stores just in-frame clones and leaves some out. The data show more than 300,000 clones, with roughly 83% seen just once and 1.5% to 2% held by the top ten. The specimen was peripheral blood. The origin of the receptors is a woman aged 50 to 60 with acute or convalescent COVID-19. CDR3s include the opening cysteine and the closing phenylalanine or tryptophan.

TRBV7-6	CASSLASYNEQFF
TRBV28	CASSRDRRNQPQHF
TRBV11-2	CASSLERATNTGELFF
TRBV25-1	CASRETRRGMRGNEQFF
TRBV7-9	CASSLVENEKLFF
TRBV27	CASSLQGVSGNTEAFF
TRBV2	CARATITGSNEQFF
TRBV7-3	CASSPDSNYGYTF
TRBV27	CASRQGAGQPQHF
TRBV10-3	CAISGKDSREKLFF
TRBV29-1	CSVASGSRRETQYF
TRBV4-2	CASSQVLAEGTDTQYF
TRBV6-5	CASSHLDGGRAKQFF
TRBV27	CASSPAWGRVYEQYF